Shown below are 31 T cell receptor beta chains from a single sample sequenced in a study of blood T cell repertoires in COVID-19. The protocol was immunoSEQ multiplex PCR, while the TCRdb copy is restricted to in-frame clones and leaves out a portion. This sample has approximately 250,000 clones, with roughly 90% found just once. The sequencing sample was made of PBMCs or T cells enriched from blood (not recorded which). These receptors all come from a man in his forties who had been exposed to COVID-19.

The CDR3, as DNA: TGTGCCAGCAGCATGCTAGCGGGAGGGCCGGATGAGCAGTTCTTC. Translation: CASSMLAGGPDEQFF. The rearrangement links TRBV7-3 to TRBJ2-1; 12 bases match TRBD2. The V and J ends lost 5 bases and 8 bases, in that order; junction bases with no gene match: 7. This CDR3 has 15 amino acids. Germline V lookup: CDR1 SGHTA, CDR2 FQGTGA.

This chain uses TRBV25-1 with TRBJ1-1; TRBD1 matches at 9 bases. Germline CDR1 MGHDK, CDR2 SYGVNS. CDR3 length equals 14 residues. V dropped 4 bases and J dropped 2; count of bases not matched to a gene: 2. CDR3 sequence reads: CASSVTGGNTEAFF. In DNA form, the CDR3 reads TGTGCCAGCAGTGTGACAGGGGGAAACACTGAAGCTTTCTTT.

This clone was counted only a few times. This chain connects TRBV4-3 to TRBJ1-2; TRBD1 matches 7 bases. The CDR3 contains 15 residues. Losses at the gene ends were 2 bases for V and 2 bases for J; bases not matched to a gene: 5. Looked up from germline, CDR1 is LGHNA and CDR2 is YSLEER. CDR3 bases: TGCGCCAGCAGCCAAAGCAGGGGGTCCAACTATGGCTACACCTTC. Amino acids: CASSQSRGSNYGYTF.

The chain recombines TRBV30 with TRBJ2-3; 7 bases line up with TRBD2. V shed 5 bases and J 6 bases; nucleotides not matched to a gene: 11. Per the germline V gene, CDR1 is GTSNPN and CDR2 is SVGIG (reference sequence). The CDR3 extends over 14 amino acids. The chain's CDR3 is CAWQRGGSSDTQYF. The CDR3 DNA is TGTGCCTGGCAAAGGGGCGGGAGTTCCGATACGCAGTATTTT.

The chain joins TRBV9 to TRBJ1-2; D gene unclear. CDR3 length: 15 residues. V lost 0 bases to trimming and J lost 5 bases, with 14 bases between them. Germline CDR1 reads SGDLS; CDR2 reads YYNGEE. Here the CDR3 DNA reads TGTGCCAGCAGCGTAGATGTTTTTAGCCCTTATGGCTACACCTTC. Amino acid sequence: CASSVDVFSPYGYTF. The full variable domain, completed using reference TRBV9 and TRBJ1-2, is DSGVTQTPKHLITATGQRVTLRCSPRSGDLSVYWYQQSLDQGLQFLIQYYNGEERAKGNILERFSAQQFPDLHSELNLSSLELGDSALYFCASSVDVFSPYGYTFGSGTRLTVV.

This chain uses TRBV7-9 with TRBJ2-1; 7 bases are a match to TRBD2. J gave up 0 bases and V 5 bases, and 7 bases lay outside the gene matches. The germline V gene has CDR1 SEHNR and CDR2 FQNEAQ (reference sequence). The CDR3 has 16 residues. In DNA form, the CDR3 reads TGTGCCAGCAGCCCACTAGCGCTGAGCTCCTACAATGAGCAGTTCTTC. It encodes CASSPLALSSYNEQFF.

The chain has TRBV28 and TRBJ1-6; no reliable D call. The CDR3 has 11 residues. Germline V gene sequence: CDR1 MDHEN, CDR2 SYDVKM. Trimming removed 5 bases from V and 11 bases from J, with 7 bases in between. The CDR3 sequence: CASSTTPPLHF. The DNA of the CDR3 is TGTGCCAGCAGTACTACCCCACCCCTCCACTTT.

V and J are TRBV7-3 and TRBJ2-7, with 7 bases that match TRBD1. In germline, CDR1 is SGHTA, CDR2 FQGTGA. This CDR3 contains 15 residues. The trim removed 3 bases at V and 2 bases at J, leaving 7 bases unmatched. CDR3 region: CASSFPGTATYEQYF. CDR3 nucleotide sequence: TGTGCCAGCAGCTTTCCCGGGACAGCGACCTACGAGCAGTACTTC.

As DNA, the CDR3 is TGTGCCAGCAGCGTAGCAGCTAGCGGGAGTGGAGATACGCAGTATTTT. This sequence encodes CASSVAASGSGDTQYF. The chain recombines TRBV9 with TRBJ2-3; 10 bases are a match to TRBD2. The CDR3 is made up of 16 amino acids. V shed 0 bases and J 5 bases; nucleotides not matched to a gene: 6. Germline V gives CDR1 SGDLS, CDR2 YYNGEE.

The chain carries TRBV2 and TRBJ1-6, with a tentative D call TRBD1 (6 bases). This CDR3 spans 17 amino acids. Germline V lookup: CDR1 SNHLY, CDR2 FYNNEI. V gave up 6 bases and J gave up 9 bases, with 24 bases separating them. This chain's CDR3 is CASSTTRAGEGFSPLHF. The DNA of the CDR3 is TGTGCCAGCAGCACGACACGGGCAGGGGAGGGTTTTTCACCCCTCCACTTT.

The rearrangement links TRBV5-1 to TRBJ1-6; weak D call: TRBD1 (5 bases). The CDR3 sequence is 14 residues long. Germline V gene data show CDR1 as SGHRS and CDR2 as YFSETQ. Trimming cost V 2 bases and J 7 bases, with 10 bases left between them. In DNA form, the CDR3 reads TGCGCCAGCAGCTTAGACAGAAACAATTCACCCCTCCACTTT. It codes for CASSLDRNNSPLHF.

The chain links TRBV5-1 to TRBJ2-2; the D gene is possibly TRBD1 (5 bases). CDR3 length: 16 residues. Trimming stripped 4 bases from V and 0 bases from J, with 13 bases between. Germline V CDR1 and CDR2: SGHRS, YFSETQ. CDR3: CASSHKTAANTGELFF. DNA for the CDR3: TGCGCCAGCAGCCATAAGACAGCTGCGAACACCGGGGAGCTGTTTTTT.

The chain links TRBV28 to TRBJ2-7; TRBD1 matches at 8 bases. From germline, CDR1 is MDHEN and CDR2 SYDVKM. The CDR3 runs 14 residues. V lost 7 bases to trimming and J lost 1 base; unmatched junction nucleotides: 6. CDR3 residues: CASTGDRKSYEQYF. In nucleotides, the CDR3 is TGTGCCAGCACTGGGGACAGGAAATCCTACGAGCAGTACTTC. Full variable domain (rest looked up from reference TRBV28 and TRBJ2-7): DVKVTQSSRYLVKRTGEKVFLECVQDMDHENMFWYRQDPGLGLRLIYFSYDVKMKEKGDIPEGYSVSREKKERFSLILESASTNQTSMYLCASTGDRKSYEQYFGPGTRLTVT.

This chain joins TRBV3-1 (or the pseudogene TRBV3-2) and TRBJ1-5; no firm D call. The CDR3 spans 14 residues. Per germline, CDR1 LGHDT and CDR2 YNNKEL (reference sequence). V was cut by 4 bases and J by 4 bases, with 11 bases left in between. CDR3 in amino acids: CASSLTPLNQPQHF. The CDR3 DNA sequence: TGTGCCAGCAGCCTCACCCCCCTAAATCAGCCCCAGCATTTT.

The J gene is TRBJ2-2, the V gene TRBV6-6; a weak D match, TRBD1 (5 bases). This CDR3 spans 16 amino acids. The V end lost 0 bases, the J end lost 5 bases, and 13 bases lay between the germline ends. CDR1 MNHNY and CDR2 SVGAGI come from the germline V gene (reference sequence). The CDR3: CASSYSNFRETGELFF. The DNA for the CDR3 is TGTGCCAGCAGTTACTCGAACTTCAGGGAAACCGGGGAGCTGTTTTTT.

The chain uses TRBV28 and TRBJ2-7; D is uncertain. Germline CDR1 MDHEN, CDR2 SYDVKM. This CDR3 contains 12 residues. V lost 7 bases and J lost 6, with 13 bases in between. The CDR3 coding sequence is TGTGCCAGCACCAACCCACCTAGCGAGCAGTACTTC. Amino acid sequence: CASTNPPSEQYF.

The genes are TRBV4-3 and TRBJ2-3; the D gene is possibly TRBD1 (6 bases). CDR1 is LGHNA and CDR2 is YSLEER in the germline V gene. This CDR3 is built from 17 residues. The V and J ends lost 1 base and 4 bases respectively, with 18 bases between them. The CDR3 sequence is CASSQVPKWGLADTQYF. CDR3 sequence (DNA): TGCGCCAGCAGCCAAGTCCCCAAATGGGGGCTGGCAGATACGCAGTATTTT.

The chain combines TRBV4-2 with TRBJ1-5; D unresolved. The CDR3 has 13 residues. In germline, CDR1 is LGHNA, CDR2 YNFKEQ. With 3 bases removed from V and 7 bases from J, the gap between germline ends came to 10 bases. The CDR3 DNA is TGTGCCAGCAGCCAGACGGAGAACCAGCCCCAGCATTTT. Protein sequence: CASSQTENQPQHF.

CDR3 bases: TGTGCCAGCAGTCGCGAGCGGACTAGCGTACCCCAGGAGACCCAGTACTTC. Translating it yields CASSRERTSVPQETQYF. The V gene is TRBV27, the J gene TRBJ2-5, with 9 nucleotides matching TRBD2. Germline V gene lookup returns CDR1 MNHEY and CDR2 SMNVEV (reference sequence). The ends lost 5 bases at V and 5 bases at J; junction bases unmatched: 15. The CDR3 sequence is 17 residues long.

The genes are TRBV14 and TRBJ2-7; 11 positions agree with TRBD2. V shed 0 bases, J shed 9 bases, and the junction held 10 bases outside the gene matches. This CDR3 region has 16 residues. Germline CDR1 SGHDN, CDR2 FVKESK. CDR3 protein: CASSQDLTSGAFGQYF. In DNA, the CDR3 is TGTGCCAGCAGCCAAGACCTGACTAGCGGGGCATTCGGGCAGTACTTC.

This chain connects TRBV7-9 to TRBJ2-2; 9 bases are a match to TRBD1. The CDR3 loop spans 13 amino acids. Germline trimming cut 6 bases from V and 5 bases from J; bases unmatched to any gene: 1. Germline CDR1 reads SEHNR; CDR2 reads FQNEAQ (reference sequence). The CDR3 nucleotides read TGTGCCAGCAGGGGGACAGGGACCGGGGAGCTGTTTTTT. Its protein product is CASRGTGTGELFF.

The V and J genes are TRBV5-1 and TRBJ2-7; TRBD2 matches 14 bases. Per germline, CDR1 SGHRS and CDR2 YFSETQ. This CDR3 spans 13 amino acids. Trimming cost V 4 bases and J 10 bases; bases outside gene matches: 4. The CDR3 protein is CASSKGTSGSQYF. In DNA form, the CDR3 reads TGCGCCAGCAGCAAGGGGACTAGCGGGAGTCAGTACTTC.

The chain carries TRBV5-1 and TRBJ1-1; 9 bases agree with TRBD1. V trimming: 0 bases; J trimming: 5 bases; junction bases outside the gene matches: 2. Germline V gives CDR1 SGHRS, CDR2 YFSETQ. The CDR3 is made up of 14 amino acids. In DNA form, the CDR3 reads TGCGCCAGCAGCTTGGAGGGGACAGGGACTGAAGCTTTCTTT. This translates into CASSLEGTGTEAFF. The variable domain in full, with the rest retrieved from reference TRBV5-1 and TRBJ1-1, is KAGVTQTPRYLIKTRGQQVTLSCSPISGHRSVSWYQQTPGQGLQFLFEYFSETQRNKGNFPGRFSGRQFSNSRSEMNVSTLELGDSALYLCASSLEGTGTEAFFGQGTRLTVV.

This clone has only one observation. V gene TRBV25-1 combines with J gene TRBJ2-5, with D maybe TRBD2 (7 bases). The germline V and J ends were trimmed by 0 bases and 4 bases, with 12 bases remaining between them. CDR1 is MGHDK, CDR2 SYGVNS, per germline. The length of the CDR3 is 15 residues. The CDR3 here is CASSEYVRGGETQYF. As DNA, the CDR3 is TGTGCCAGCAGTGAATATGTGAGGGGGGGAGAGACCCAGTACTTC. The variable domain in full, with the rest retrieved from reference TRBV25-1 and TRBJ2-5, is EADIYQTPRYLVIGTGKKITLECSQTMGHDKMYWYQQDPGMELHLIHYSYGVNSTEKGDLSSESTVSRIRTEHFPLTLESARPSHTSQYLCASSEYVRGGETQYFGPGTRLLVL.

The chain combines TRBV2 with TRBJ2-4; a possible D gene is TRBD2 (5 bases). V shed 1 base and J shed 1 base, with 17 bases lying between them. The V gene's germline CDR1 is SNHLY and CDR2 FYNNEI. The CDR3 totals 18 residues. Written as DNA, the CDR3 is TGTGCCAGCAGTGAAGGTATCCCAGGTGCGGGTGCCAAAAACATTCAGTACTTC. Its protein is CASSEGIPGAGAKNIQYF.

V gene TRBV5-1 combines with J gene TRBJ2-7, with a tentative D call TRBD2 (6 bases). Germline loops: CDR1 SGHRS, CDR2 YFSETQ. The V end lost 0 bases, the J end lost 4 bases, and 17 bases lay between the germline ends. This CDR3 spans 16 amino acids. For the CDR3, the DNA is TGCGCCAGCAGCTTGGAGGCTAGCGACTATTCTTACGAGCAGTACTTC. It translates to CASSLEASDYSYEQYF.

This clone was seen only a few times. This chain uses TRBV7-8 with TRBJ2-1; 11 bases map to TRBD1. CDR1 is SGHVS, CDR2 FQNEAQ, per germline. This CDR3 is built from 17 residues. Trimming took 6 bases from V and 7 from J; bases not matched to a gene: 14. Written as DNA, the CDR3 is TGTGCCAGCAGGCCATTAGGATTGGGACAGGGGGTAAATGAGCAGTTCTTC. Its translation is CASRPLGLGQGVNEQFF.

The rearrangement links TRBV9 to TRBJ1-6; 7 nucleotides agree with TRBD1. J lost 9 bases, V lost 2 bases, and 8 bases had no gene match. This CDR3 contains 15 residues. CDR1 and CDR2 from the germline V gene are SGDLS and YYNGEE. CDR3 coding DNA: TGTGCCAGCAGCGTTCCCGACAGGGTTGTTTCACCCCTCCACTTT. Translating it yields CASSVPDRVVSPLHF.

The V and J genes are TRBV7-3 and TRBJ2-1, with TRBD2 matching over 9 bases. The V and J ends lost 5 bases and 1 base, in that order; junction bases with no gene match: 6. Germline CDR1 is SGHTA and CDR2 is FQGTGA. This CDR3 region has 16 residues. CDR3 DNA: TGTGCCAGCAGCGTTACTGGACTAGCGTCCTACAATGAGCAGTTCTTC. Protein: CASSVTGLASYNEQFF.

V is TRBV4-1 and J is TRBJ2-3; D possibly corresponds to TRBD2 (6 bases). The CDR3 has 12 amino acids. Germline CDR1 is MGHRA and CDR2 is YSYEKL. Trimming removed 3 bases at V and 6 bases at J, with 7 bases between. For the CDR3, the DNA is TGCGCCAGCAGCCAGGAGGGGGATACGCAGTATTTT. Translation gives CASSQEGDTQYF.

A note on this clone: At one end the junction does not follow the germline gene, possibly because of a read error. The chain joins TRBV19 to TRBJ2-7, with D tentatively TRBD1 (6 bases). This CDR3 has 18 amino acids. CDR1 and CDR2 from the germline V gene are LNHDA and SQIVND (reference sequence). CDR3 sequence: CAGSGAGQTTFSSYEQYF. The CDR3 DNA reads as TGTGCCGGTAGTGGAGCCGGACAGACCACCTTTAGCTCCTACGAGCAGTACTTC. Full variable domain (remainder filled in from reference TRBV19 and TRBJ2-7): DGGITQSPKYLFRKEGQNVTLSCEQNLNHDAMYWYRQDPGQGLRLIYYSQIVNDFQKGDIAEGYSVSREKKESFPLTVTSAQKNPTAFYLCAGSGAGQTTFSSYEQYFGPGTRLTVT.